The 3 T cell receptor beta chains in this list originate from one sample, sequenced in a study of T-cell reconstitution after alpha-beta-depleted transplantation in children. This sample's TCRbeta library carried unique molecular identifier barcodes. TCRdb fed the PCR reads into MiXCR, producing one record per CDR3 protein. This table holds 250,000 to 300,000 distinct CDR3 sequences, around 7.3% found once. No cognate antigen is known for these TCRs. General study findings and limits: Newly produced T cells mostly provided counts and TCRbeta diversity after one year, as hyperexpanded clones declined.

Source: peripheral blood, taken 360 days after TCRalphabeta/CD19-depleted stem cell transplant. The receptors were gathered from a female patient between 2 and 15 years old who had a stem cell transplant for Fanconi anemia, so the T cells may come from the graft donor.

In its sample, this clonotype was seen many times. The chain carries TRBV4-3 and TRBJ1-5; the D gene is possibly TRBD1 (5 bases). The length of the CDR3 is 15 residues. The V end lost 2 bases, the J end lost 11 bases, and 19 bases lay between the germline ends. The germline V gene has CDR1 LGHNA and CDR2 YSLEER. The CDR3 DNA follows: TGCGCCAGCAGCCAACAACGGGACCCCCCATGGTCCCAGCATTTT. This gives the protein CASSQQRDPPWSQHF.

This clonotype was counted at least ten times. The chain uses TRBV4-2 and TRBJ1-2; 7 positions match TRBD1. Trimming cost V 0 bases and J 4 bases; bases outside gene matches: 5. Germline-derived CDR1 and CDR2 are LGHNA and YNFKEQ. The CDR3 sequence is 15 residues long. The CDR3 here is CASSQDLPGGYGYTF. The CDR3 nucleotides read TGTGCCAGCAGCCAAGATTTGCCAGGGGGCTATGGCTACACCTTC.

In DNA form, the CDR3 reads TGCGCCAGCAGCCAATTTATGCGGGACAGGCGTTATGAGCAGTTCTTC. Its translation: CASSQFMRDRRYEQFF. The chain links TRBV4-1 to TRBJ2-1, with 8 bases that match TRBD1. The CDR3 covers 16 residues. Unmatched junction bases numbered 11, after V lost 2 bases and J lost 8 bases. The V gene's germline CDR1 is MGHRA and CDR2 YSYEKL.